This TCR beta chain is drawn from a study of regulatory T cells in long-lasting Graves disease. Turning to the study itself: Graves' disease counted as persistent after over 5 years of antithyroid drugs with positive TSH receptor antibodies.

Documented time point: persistent/refractory GD, antithyroid drugs over 5 years with positive TRAb. Extracted PBMC RNA gave rise to the TCR library. Graves' disease diagnosis was established per American Thyroid Association guidelines. Arm-PCR of CDR3 regions with iRepertoire HTBI primers generated TCR beta libraries. Each CDR3 protein gets one entry after TCRdb re-called the multiplex PCR reads with MiXCR. This sample has around 430,000 distinct CDR3 sequences, with about 20% found just once. Study-wide results and caveats: With a small sample size, accuracy may have been reduced. Persistent disease favored TRBV28, TRBJ1-2 and TRBJ2-5.

Trimming shortened V by 7 bases and J by 3 bases, and 11 bases separated the two germline ends. The CDR3 consists of 13 residues. In regard to this clonotype: Its antigen is as yet unknown.

Material: peripheral blood mononuclear cells (PBMCs), obtained when the disease was refractory, from a patient treated with antithyroid drugs. The chain has TRBV12-3 or TRBV12-4 and TRBJ2-3; D not resolved. The sequence came from a female donor with Graves disease. CDR3 sequence reads: CASTLRRTDTQYF. The CDR3 DNA reads TGTGCCAGCACTCTACGGCGGACAGATACGCAGTATTTT.